These 7 T cell receptor beta chains were sequenced from one sample in a study of prognosis after radiotherapy for stage I lung cancer. With two-round multiplex PCR, TCR beta CDR3 sequences were amplified from genomic DNA. Initially, in first-round PCR, primers specific to each TRBV and TRBJ gene were used. TCRdb reanalysed the multiplex PCR reads using MiXCR and keeps one entry per CDR3 protein. Of 13,000 to 15,000 distinct CDR3 sequences in the sample, roughly 52% were seen once. Sequenced here: PBMCs, sampled before or after stereotactic body radiation therapy (not recorded which). The receptors here all came from a donor at least 50 years old with non-small cell lung cancer.

The J gene is TRBJ2-2, the V gene TRBV12-3 or TRBV12-4; D may match TRBD1 or TRBD2 (5 bases each). The CDR3 runs 15 residues. Trimming took off 5 bases at V and 4 bases at J, with 14 bases between the two ends. CDR3 coding DNA: TGTGCCAGCAGTCGGCCGGGACGCGGCACCGGGGAGCTGTTTTTT. Protein: CASSRPGRGTGELFF.

This clonotype was detected many times. This chain joins TRBV20-1 and TRBJ2-5, with D hard to call. Germline loops: CDR1 DFQATT, CDR2 SNEGSKA (reference sequence). V lost 4 bases and J lost 3, with 9 bases in between. CDR3 length equals 12 residues. As DNA, the CDR3 is TGCAGTGCTACCTACAACAAAGAGACCCAGTACTTC. Amino acid sequence: CSATYNKETQYF.

This clonotype is medium-sized within its sample. V is TRBV6-2 or TRBV6-3 and J is TRBJ2-1; the D gene is possibly TRBD2 (5 bases). Between the trimmed V and J ends, which lost 8 bases and 7 bases, there was a span of 21 bases. CDR3 length: 15 residues. Germline CDR1 MNHEY, CDR2 SVGEGT. The CDR3 DNA reads TGTGCCAGCCGCTCAGCCGGGTCACTAGGAAATGAGCAGTTCTTC. Its protein product is CASRSAGSLGNEQFF.

This clonotype has ten or more counts. The chain links TRBV5-1 to TRBJ2-1; a weak D match, TRBD2 (5 bases). The germline V and J ends were trimmed by 6 bases and 7 bases, with 11 bases remaining between them. Germline V CDR1 and CDR2: SGHRS, YFSETQ. This CDR3 has 12 amino acids. DNA for the CDR3: TGCGCCAGCAAGGTCGGGGAGAATGAGCAGTTCTTC. Its translation: CASKVGENEQFF.

This clonotype was observed many times. The V gene is TRBV30, the J gene TRBJ1-4, with D unresolved. The CDR3 loop spans 16 amino acids. V was clipped by 1 base and J by 0 bases, with 12 bases between them. Germline V gene lookup returns CDR1 GTSNPN and CDR2 SVGIG (reference sequence). The CDR3 DNA sequence: TGTGCCTGGAGTGACCTCCGGGCAGCAACTAATGAAAAACTGTTTTTT. It yields the protein CAWSDLRAATNEKLFF.

This clonotype was counted many times. Given a much more abundant clone one base away, this may be a read error. V gene TRBV6-1 combines with J gene TRBJ2-7; TRBD1 aligns across 7 bases. CDR3 length: 15 residues. CDR1 is MNHNS and CDR2 is SASEGT in the germline V gene. With 4 bases clipped from V and 0 bases from J, the junction kept 6 bases outside the gene matches. The CDR3 DNA sequence: TGTGCCAGCAGTGTCACCGGGACAGTCTCCTACGAGCAGTACTTC. Its translation is CASSVTGTVSYEQYF.

In nucleotides, the CDR3 is TGTGCCAGCAGCCCGGGTTTTTCTAGCGTCGCCTACGAGCAGTACTTC. This codes for CASSPGFSSVAYEQYF. The chain joins TRBV7-9 to TRBJ2-7; D perhaps matches TRBD2 (6 bases). The CDR3 is made up of 16 amino acids. V was clipped by 5 bases and J by 2 bases, with 19 bases between them. Germline V lookup: CDR1 SEHNR, CDR2 FQNEAQ (reference sequence).